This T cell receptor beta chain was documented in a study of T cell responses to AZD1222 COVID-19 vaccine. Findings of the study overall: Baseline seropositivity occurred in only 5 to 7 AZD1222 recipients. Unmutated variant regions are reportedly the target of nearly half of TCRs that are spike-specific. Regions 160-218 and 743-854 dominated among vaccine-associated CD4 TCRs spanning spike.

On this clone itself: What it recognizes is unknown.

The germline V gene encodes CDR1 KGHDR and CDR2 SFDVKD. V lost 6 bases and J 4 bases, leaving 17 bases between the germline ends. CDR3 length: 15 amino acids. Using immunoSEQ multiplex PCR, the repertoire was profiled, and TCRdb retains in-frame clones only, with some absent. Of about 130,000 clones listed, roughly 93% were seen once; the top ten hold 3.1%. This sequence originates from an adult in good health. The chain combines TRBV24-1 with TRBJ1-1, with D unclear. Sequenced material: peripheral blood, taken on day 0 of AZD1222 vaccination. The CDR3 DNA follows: TGTGCCACCAGTAAGGGTTTTGGACGTGGCACTGAAGCTTTCTTT. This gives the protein CATSKGFGRGTEAFF.